Below, one T cell receptor (beta chain) is given with its context. This entry belongs to a study of control samples from healthy donors and cancer patients. Sequencing used immunoSEQ multiplex PCR; TCRdb keeps in-frame clones, though not all of them. The sample has 150,000 to 200,000 clones; the top ten hold approximately 2.2%. CDR1 MNHEY and CDR2 SVGAGI come from the germline V gene. This CDR3 comprises 13 residues. V lost 2 bases and J 1 base, leaving 5 bases between the germline ends. The specimen was blood. The chain uses TRBV6-5 and TRBJ2-5; D not resolved. The source is a woman in her twenties or thirties in good health. For the CDR3, the DNA is TGTGCCAGCAGTTACGGCTCCCAAGAGACCCAGTACTTC. This codes for CASSYGSQETQYF.